What follows are 14 T cell receptor beta chains derived from one specimen sequenced in a study of blood T cell repertoires in COVID-19. Repertoires were generated with immunoSEQ multiplex PCR, while TCRdb's copy carries only in-frame clones and drops some. Of hundreds of thousands of clones listed, 85% to 90% were seen once; the top ten hold 4.4%. Material: peripheral blood. The receptors derive from a man between 50 and 59 years old with acute or convalescent COVID-19.

The rearrangement joins TRBV6-5 to TRBJ1-1; 9 bases line up with TRBD1. CDR1 and CDR2 from the germline V gene are MNHEY and SVGAGI. The CDR3 has 15 residues. Unmatched junction bases numbered 11, after V lost 5 bases and J lost 7 bases. CDR3: CASSNRGRNAYEAFF. CDR3 DNA: TGTGCCAGCAGTAACAGGGGGCGAAACGCGTATGAAGCTTTCTTT.

As to this clone: This sample includes further DNA sequences coding for the same CDR3. J is TRBJ2-7 and V is TRBV6-5; 10 nucleotides match TRBD1. CDR1 is MNHEY, CDR2 SVGAGI, per germline. The ends lost 0 bases at V and 4 bases at J; junction bases unmatched: 3. CDR3 length equals 15 residues. CDR3 in DNA: TGTGCCAGCAGTTACTCGGGACAGGGGAGTTACGAGCAGTACTTC. It yields the protein CASSYSGQGSYEQYF.

This chain links TRBV5-1 with TRBJ2-5, with 16 bases matching TRBD2. Germline loops: CDR1 SGHRS, CDR2 YFSETQ. V lost 8 bases, J lost 2 bases, and 6 bases stayed unmatched. The CDR3 sequence is 16 residues long. The CDR3 spells CASSGLAGGTQETQYF. CDR3 in DNA: TGCGCCAGTTCGGGACTAGCGGGGGGGACTCAAGAGACCCAGTACTTC.

The genes are TRBV12-3 or TRBV12-4 and TRBJ2-5, with D maybe TRBD2 (6 bases). The CDR3 is 13 amino acids. Deletions cut 7 bases from V and 4 bases from J, with 13 bases between. In DNA, the CDR3 is TGTGCCAGCAACAGGCTGGAGGGAGAGACCCAGTACTTC. The encoded protein is CASNRLEGETQYF.

J is TRBJ1-3 and V is TRBV28, with a tentative D call TRBD1 (5 bases). The V end lost 10 bases, the J end lost 4 bases, and 8 bases lay between the germline ends. Germline CDR1 MDHEN, CDR2 SYDVKM. The length of the CDR3 is 11 residues. The CDR3 spells CATGGGNTIYF. The CDR3, as DNA: TGTGCCACCGGGGGGGGAAACACCATATATTTT.

V gene TRBV7-9 combines with J gene TRBJ1-2; possible D gene TRBD1, 6 bases. The CDR3 consists of 16 residues. Germline V CDR1 and CDR2: SEHNR, FQNEAQ (reference sequence). Trimming shortened V by 1 base and J by 5 bases, and 17 bases separated the two germline ends. CDR3 region: CASSLGRQVWGYGYTF. The CDR3 DNA sequence: TGTGCCAGCAGCTTAGGAAGACAGGTGTGGGGGTATGGCTACACCTTC.

The CDR3 region is CASRVGTGGGYTF. The DNA for the CDR3 is TGTGCCAGCAGAGTTGGGACAGGAGGGGGCTACACCTTC. The chain has TRBV2 and TRBJ1-2; 8 bases agree with TRBD1. This CDR3 has 13 amino acids. Losses at the gene ends were 6 bases for V and 8 bases for J; bases not matched to a gene: 8. Germline assignment: CDR1 SNHLY and CDR2 FYNNEI.

The rearrangement uses TRBV5-1 and TRBJ1-2; 7 bases are a match to TRBD1. This CDR3 is built from 13 residues. CDR1 SGHRS and CDR2 YFSETQ come from the germline V gene. The V segment lost 7 bases and the J segment 2 bases; nucleotides outside the gene matches: 5. CDR3: CASRDRENYGYTF. CDR3 DNA sequence: TGCGCCAGCCGGGACAGAGAAAACTATGGCTACACCTTC.

This clone appeared a few times. V is TRBV29-1 and J is TRBJ1-5; a weak D match, TRBD1 (5 bases). Trimming took off 8 bases at V and 2 bases at J, with 19 bases between the two ends. The CDR3 covers 15 residues. From germline, CDR1 is SQVTM and CDR2 ANQGSEA. The CDR3 here is CSPTSRAKRNQPQHF. CDR3 DNA sequence: TGCAGCCCAACATCCAGGGCGAAGCGCAATCAGCCCCAGCATTTT.

This CDR3 is CASSFQQKETQYF. The CDR3 nucleotides read TGTGCCAGCAGCTTTCAACAGAAAGAGACCCAGTACTTC. The chain combines TRBV7-7 with TRBJ2-5; D uncertain. Per germline, CDR1 SSHAT and CDR2 FNYEAQ (reference sequence). Trimming removed 3 bases from V and 3 bases from J, with 8 bases in between. The CDR3 has 13 residues.

V is TRBV7-3 and J is TRBJ2-1; D not resolved. The V end lost 1 base, the J end lost 4 bases, and 11 bases lay between the germline ends. The germline V gene encodes CDR1 SGHTA and CDR2 FQGTGA. This CDR3 is 15 amino acids long. CDR3 sequence reads: CASSLNSNRYNEQFF. The CDR3 DNA follows: TGTGCCAGCAGCTTAAATTCTAATCGGTACAATGAGCAGTTCTTC.

This clone was observed a few times. The rearrangement joins TRBV18 to TRBJ2-3; perhaps TRBD1 as D (6 bases). The CDR3 runs to 15 residues. Germline-derived CDR1 and CDR2 are KGHSH and LQKENI. Trimming took off 5 bases at V and 2 bases at J, with 14 bases between the two ends. This chain's CDR3 is CASSTTQGHTDTQYF. CDR3 sequence (DNA): TGTGCCAGCTCAACTACCCAGGGGCACACAGATACGCAGTATTTT.

This chain connects TRBV5-4 to TRBJ1-2; maybe TRBD1 (5 bases). V was pared by 4 bases and J by 1 base, with 14 bases between. The CDR3 loop spans 15 amino acids. CDR1 is SGHNT, CDR2 YYREEE, per germline (reference sequence). As DNA, the CDR3 is TGTGCCAGCAGCGTCCCAGATCAGGGTAACTATGGCTACACCTTC. This gives the protein CASSVPDQGNYGYTF.

This clone was seen a handful of times. This CDR3 is also generated by other DNA sequences in the sample. The V call is TRBV10-3, the J call TRBJ1-6; 8 bases match TRBD1. From germline, CDR1 is ENHRY and CDR2 SYGVKD. The CDR3 loop spans 12 amino acids. Trimming removed 10 bases from V and 7 bases from J; junction bases left unmatched: 3. The DNA for the CDR3 is TGTGCCACAAGACAGGGGAATTCACCCCTCCACTTT. Protein product: CATRQGNSPLHF.